The rows below give T cell receptor beta chains drawn from one sample of a study of patients and donors after allogeneic stem cell transplantation. One entry per CDR3 protein, called by TCRdb with MiXCR from the RT-PCR reads. The sample lists 70,000 or so distinct CDR3 sequences; about a quarter were seen once. Sequenced material: blood, either unsorted or a sorted T cell fraction (not recorded which). The source is a human donor who was either an allogeneic HSCT recipient or a stem cell or donor lymphocyte infusion donor (not recorded which). It is not recorded whose cells these are; they may come from a transplant donor. Each CDR3 is given with its conserved first and last residue. The D gene is left open where the match is weak. Rows may omit the clone size; those that give it use once, few, many or a size class.

d_call j_call v_call clone_size cdr3_aa cdr3_nt
TRBD1 TRBJ1-3 TRBV29-1 few CSGTTGGGISGNTIYF TGCAGCGGGACGACAGGGGGGGGAATCTCTGGAAACACCATATATTTT
. TRBJ1-1 TRBV5-1 few CASSLGVGPNTEAFF TGCGCCAGCAGCTTGGGAGTAGGGCCGAACACTGAAGCTTTCTTT
. TRBJ1-3 TRBV12-3/TRBV12-4 few CASSLTGHGNTIYF TGTGCCAGCAGTTTAACGGGGCACGGAAACACCATATATTTT
. TRBJ1-2 TRBV12-3/TRBV12-4 few CASSLETYMGGYTF TGTGCCAGCAGTTTAGAGACGTATATGGGTGGCTACACCTTC
. TRBJ2-1 TRBV11-3 . CASSLRSARSSYNEQFF TGTGCCAGCAGCTTGCGATCGGCCCGGAGCTCCTACAATGAGCAGTTCTTC
. TRBJ1-2 TRBV5-4 . CASSRQVFDYGYTF TGTGCCAGCAGTCGACAGGTCTTCGACTATGGCTACACCTTC
. TRBJ1-5 TRBV5-1 . CASSLGTEISPQHF TGCGCCAGCAGCTTGGGGACGGAAATCAGCCCCCAGCATTTT
TRBD1 TRBJ1-1 TRBV3-1 few CASSHETGGGREAFF TGTGCCAGCAGCCACGAGACAGGGGGCGGGCGGGAGGCTTTCTTT
. TRBJ2-7 TRBV19 few CASSWQGSSYEQYF TGTGCCAGCTCGTGGCAGGGAAGCTCCTACGAGCAGTACTTC
. TRBJ2-3 TRBV20-1 . CSARGPTSTDTQYF TGCAGTGCTAGAGGTCCTACTAGCACAGATACGCAGTATTTT
TRBD2 TRBJ2-5 TRBV2 few CASSPRLAAQETQYF TGTGCCAGCAGCCCTAGACTAGCTGCACAAGAGACCCAGTACTTC
. TRBJ1-4 TRBV29-1 medium-sized CSVVQAPNEKLFF TGCAGCGTTGTACAGGCCCCTAATGAAAAACTGTTTTTT
. TRBJ1-1 TRBV11-2 few CASSLAGYGNTEAFF TGTGCCAGCAGCTTAGCAGGTTACGGCAACACTGAAGCTTTCTTT
. TRBJ2-5 TRBV20-1 few CSAQRWWEAAQETQYF TGCAGTGCTCAGCGCTGGTGGGAAGCGGCACAAGAGACCCAGTACTTC
. TRBJ2-2 TRBV7-9 many CASSHEGETTGELFF TGTGCCAGCAGCCACGAGGGGGAGACCACCGGGGAGCTGTTTTTT
TRBD2 TRBJ2-1 TRBV5-1 . CASSLEGGLATYNEQFF TGCGCCAGCAGCTTGGAAGGGGGACTAGCGACGTACAATGAGCAGTTCTTC
. TRBJ2-5 TRBV2 few CASDRGFQETQYF TGTGCCAGCGACCGGGGGTTCCAAGAGACCCAGTACTTC
. TRBJ2-2 TRBV6-1 . CASSEAAFNTGELFF TGTGCCAGCAGTGAAGCGGCCTTTAACACCGGGGAGCTGTTTTTT
. TRBJ1-2 TRBV20-1 few CSTYDRGGPGYTF TGCAGTACCTATGACAGAGGGGGGCCTGGCTACACCTTC
. TRBJ1-1 TRBV7-9 many CASELFLGKEAFF TGTGCCAGCGAACTTTTTTTAGGCAAAGAGGCTTTCTTT
. TRBJ2-3 TRBV7-2 . CASSFESTDTQYF TGTGCCAGCAGCTTCGAGAGCACAGATACGCAGTATTTT
. TRBJ1-3 TRBV29-1 . CSVPDGSGNTIYF TGCAGCGTCCCGGACGGCTCTGGAAACACCATATATTTT
. TRBJ2-1 TRBV7-9 . CASSLARGVEQFF TGTGCCAGCAGCTTAGCGCGCGGGGTAGAGCAGTTCTTC
. TRBJ1-5 TRBV4-1 few CASSQLPGRDNQPQHF TGCGCCAGCAGCCAATTACCGGGACGGGACAATCAGCCCCAGCATTTT
. TRBJ1-1 TRBV12-3/TRBV12-4 few CASSSWLGRAEAFF TGTGCCAGCAGTTCATGGCTGGGAAGGGCTGAAGCTTTCTTT
. TRBJ1-1 TRBV10-3 . CAIKPLAENTEAFF TGTGCCATCAAACCTTTAGCAGAGAACACTGAAGCTTTCTTT
. TRBJ1-1 TRBV5-1 few CASSRVEDLNTEAFF TGCGCCAGCAGCCGAGTTGAAGACTTGAACACTGAAGCTTTCTTT
. TRBJ2-1 TRBV12-3/TRBV12-4 . CASSFALGEQFF TGTGCCAGCAGTTTTGCGCTGGGTGAGCAGTTCTTC
. TRBJ2-7 TRBV3-1 . CASSQGGGTLYEQYF TGTGCCAGCAGCCAAGGAGGAGGGACACTCTACGAGCAGTACTTC
. TRBJ2-5 TRBV19 . CAKPALSPETQYF TGTGCCAAGCCGGCCCTATCCCCAGAGACCCAGTACTTC
. TRBJ2-6 TRBV7-9 once CASSPKRASDGWANVLTF TGTGCCAGCAGCCCCAAACGGGCCTCGGATGGATGGGCCAACGTCCTGACTTTC
. TRBJ2-3 TRBV15 . CATSRDRNTQYF TGTGCCACCAGCAGAGATAGAAATACGCAGTATTTT
. TRBJ2-1 TRBV27 few CASSFSRTEQFF TGTGCCAGCAGTTTTTCCCGGACAGAGCAGTTCTTC
. TRBJ2-3 TRBV7-9 . CASSLVTWSSTDTQYF TGTGCCAGCAGCTTAGTGACATGGAGTAGCACAGATACGCAGTATTTT
TRBD2 TRBJ2-3 TRBV20-1 . CSARDEVAGVDTQYF TGCAGTGCTAGAGATGAGGTAGCGGGAGTGGATACGCAGTATTTT
. TRBJ2-1 TRBV7-9 . CASRRLSAPFSEQFF TGTGCCAGCAGGCGACTATCCGCCCCTTTTAGCGAGCAGTTCTTC
. TRBJ2-7 TRBV12-3/TRBV12-4 few CASSTSYEQYF TGTGCCAGCAGTACCAGTTACGAGCAGTACTTC
. TRBJ1-1 TRBV12-3/TRBV12-4 . CASSFSTGPYEAFF TGTGCCAGCAGTTTCTCAACAGGGCCTTATGAAGCTTTCTTT
TRBD1 TRBJ1-1 TRBV11-2 . CASSLGGQRNTEAFF TGTGCCAGCAGCTTAGGGGGACAGAGGAACACTGAAGCTTTCTTT
. TRBJ1-1 TRBV18 . CASSRSGTNEAFF TGTGCCAGCTCCCGAAGTGGGACTAATGAAGCTTTCTTT
. TRBJ2-5 TRBV18 few CASSARFGQETQYF TGTGCCAGCTCAGCCCGGTTTGGACAAGAGACCCAGTACTTC
. TRBJ2-5 TRBV12-3/TRBV12-4 . CASSLGGGVTQYF TGTGCCAGCAGTTTGGGGGGCGGGGTGACCCAGTACTTC
TRBD1 TRBJ2-1 TRBV5-1 few CASSLWGQGANEQFF TGCGCCAGCAGCTTGTGGGGACAGGGGGCCAATGAGCAGTTCTTC
. TRBJ1-1 TRBV12-3/TRBV12-4 . CASRSGTKAEAFF TGTGCCAGCAGATCCGGGACTAAGGCTGAAGCTTTCTTT
. TRBJ2-5 TRBV5-1 . CASSRGYETQYF TGCGCCAGCAGCAGGGGCTACGAGACCCAGTACTTC
TRBD2 TRBJ2-3 TRBV18 few CASSPFSGTDTQYF TGTGCCAGCTCACCCTTTAGCGGGACGGATACGCAGTATTTT
. TRBJ1-4 TRBV6-5 many CASRTLGATNEKLFF TGTGCCAGCAGGACGCTCGGGGCAACTAATGAAAAACTGTTTTTT
TRBD1 TRBJ1-2 TRBV5-1 . CASSTTGSVGYTF TGCGCCAGCAGCACGACAGGGTCCGTTGGCTACACCTTC
TRBD1 TRBJ1-5 TRBV12-3/TRBV12-4 . CASRTGTGGKQPQHF TGTGCCAGCAGGACCGGGACAGGGGGGAAACAGCCCCAGCATTTT
. TRBJ2-2 TRBV5-1 . CASSPSGLSTGELFF TGCGCCAGCAGCCCATCGGGACTCAGCACCGGGGAGCTGTTTTTT
. TRBJ2-7 TRBV20-1 few CSARVGGRSYF TGCAGTGCTAGAGTAGGGGGTAGATCGTACTTC
. TRBJ2-3 TRBV5-1 few CASSLWGISDTQYF TGCGCCAGCAGCTTGTGGGGGATCTCAGATACGCAGTATTTT
. TRBJ2-2 TRBV18 . CASSSGTHTGELFF TGTGCCAGCTCATCCGGGACTCACACCGGGGAGCTGTTTTTT
. TRBJ2-5 TRBV25-1 . CASSEYSQAKETQYF TGTGCCAGCAGTGAATATAGCCAGGCGAAAGAGACCCAGTACTTC
. TRBJ2-5 TRBV3-2 few CASSQGLVRGETQYF TGTGCCAGCAGCCAGGGACTGGTGAGGGGGGAGACCCAGTACTTC
. TRBJ2-2 TRBV19 many CASRSRNTGELFF TGTGCCAGTAGGTCCAGGAACACCGGGGAGCTGTTTTTT